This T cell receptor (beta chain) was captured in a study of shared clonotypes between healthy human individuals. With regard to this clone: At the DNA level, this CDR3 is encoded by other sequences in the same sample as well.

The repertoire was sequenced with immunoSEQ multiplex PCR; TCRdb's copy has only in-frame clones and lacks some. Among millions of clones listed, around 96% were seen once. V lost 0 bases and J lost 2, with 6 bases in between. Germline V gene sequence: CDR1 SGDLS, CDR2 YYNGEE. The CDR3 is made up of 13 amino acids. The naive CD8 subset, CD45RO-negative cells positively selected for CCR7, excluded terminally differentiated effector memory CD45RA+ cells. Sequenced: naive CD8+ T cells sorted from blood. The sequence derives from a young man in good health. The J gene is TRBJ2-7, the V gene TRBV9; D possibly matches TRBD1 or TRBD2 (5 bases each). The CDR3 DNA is TGTGCCAGCAGCGTAGGGGGGACCTACGAGCAGTACTTC. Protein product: CASSVGGTYEQYF.